The entry below describes one T cell receptor (beta chain). The data were taken from a study of blood T cell repertoires in COVID-19. Study-level background: Some COVID-19 samples were acute and others convalescent; all came from the United States, Italy and Spain.

The CDR3 has 12 amino acids. Per germline, CDR1 LGHDT and CDR2 YNNKEL (reference sequence). V was trimmed by 4 bases and J by 8 bases, leaving 8 bases between them. Data came from immunoSEQ multiplex PCR; TCRdb stores just in-frame clones and leaves some out. The profile shows 100,000 to 120,000 clones, approximately 82% of them singletons. The clonotype originates from a woman in her seventies with acute or convalescent COVID-19. The specimen was peripheral blood. This sequence joins TRBV3-1 (or the pseudogene TRBV3-2) and TRBJ1-4, with D hard to call. The CDR3, as DNA: TGTGCCAGCAGCCCTGAGAGGGAAAAACTGTTTTTT. Translating gives CASSPEREKLFF.